This TCR beta chain was recorded in a study of early T cells in non-severe SARS-CoV-2 infection. TCRdb independently ran MiXCR on the 5' RACE reads; one entry per CDR3 protein. The sample contains tens of thousands of distinct CDR3 sequences, roughly 9.5% of which appear only once. This clonotype occurred many times. Material: whole blood. The sequence came from an adult who was a healthcare worker with PCR-confirmed SARS-CoV-2 infection or an uninfected control (not recorded which).

CDR3 nucleotides: TGTGCCAGCAGGTTCTCTCAAGAGACCCAGTACTTC. It translates to CASRFSQETQYF. The chain has TRBV7-9 and TRBJ2-5; D uncertain. Germline V lookup: CDR1 SEHNR, CDR2 FQNEAQ (reference sequence). The length of the CDR3 is 12 residues. Trimming took off 6 bases at V and 2 bases at J, with 7 bases between the two ends.